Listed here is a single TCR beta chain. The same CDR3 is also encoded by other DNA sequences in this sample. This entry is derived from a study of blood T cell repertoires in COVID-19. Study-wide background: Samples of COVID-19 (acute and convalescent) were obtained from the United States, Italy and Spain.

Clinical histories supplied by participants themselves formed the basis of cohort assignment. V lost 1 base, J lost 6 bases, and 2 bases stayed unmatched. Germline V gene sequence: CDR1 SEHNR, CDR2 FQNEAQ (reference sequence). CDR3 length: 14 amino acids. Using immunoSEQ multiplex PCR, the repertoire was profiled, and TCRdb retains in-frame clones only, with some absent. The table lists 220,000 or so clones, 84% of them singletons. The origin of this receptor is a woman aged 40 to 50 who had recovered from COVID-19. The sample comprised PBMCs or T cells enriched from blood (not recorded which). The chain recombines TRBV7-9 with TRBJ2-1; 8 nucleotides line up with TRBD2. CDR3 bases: TGTGCCAGCAGCTTAGGGCTAGCGGGCAATGAGCAGTTCTTC. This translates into CASSLGLAGNEQFF.